This T cell receptor (beta chain) emerged from a study of OX40 agonist ivuxolimab in advanced cancers. Looking at the study overall: Patients received the agonistic anti-OX40 (CD134) antibody ivuxolimab. Notes on the study in general: Fewer expanded clones were found on average in CD4+ than in CD8+ T cells.

This clone was counted a few times. Antigen specificity is unknown. Produced via immunoSEQ multiplex PCR; TCRdb's table is partial and in-frame only. The data contain tens of thousands of clones, under 90% of them singletons. This material consisted of CD4+ or CD8+ T cells sorted from blood, taken in a trial of the OX40 agonist ivuxolimab. This sequence originates from an adult with an advanced solid tumor such as melanoma, head and neck, liver or kidney cancer.

The CDR3 protein is CASSEVVAGGTETQYF. In nucleotides, the CDR3 is TGTGCCAGCAGCGAGGTAGTAGCGGGAGGGACGGAGACCCAGTACTTC. The rearrangement joins TRBV6-6 to TRBJ2-5; 11 bases are shared with TRBD2. Germline lookup yields CDR1 MNHNY and CDR2 SVGAGI (reference sequence). This CDR3 is built from 16 residues. The ends lost 6 bases at V and 5 bases at J; junction bases unmatched: 11.